Detailed here is one TCR beta chain. Its antigen remains unidentified. Here immunoSEQ multiplex PCR was the method, and the copy in TCRdb shows in-frame clones only, minus some. This sample yields about 61,000 clones, of which 86% are seen a single time; roughly 1.3% belongs to the top ten. This sample is drawn from a study of OX40 agonist ivuxolimab in advanced cancers. Trimming pared 8 bases from V and 2 bases from J, leaving 17 bases between. This CDR3 contains 15 residues. Whole-study results and caveats: Blood T cells, both CD4+ and CD8+, expanded clonally by week 6 at 0.1 to 3.0 mg/kg.

The starting material was CD4+ or CD8+ T cells sorted from blood, obtained in a trial of the OX40 agonist ivuxolimab. V gene TRBV23-1 combines with J gene TRBJ2-3, with D hard to call. TRBV23-1 is an ORF, with its function uncertain. This clonotype was sampled from an adult with an advanced solid tumor such as melanoma, head and neck, liver or kidney cancer. The CDR3: CASRVLHVFTDTQYF. For the CDR3, the DNA is TGCGCCAGCCGAGTCCTCCACGTTTTCACAGATACGCAGTATTTT.